Listed below are T cell receptor beta chains from one sample, sequenced in a study of cytomegalovirus exposure and HLA in healthy donors. Generated by immunoSEQ multiplex PCR, the TCRdb table keeps only in-frame clones and is missing some. Of around 76,000 clones listed, over 60% are singletons. Sequenced: PBMCs. The receptors were gathered from a woman aged 40 to 55 in good health and CMV-seropositive. Each CDR3 is given with its conserved first and last residue. D genes are given only for firm matches. Expanded clones are given a class, and other clones once, few, many or no size at all.

V: TRBV30
size: -
J: TRBJ2-5
D: -
DNA: TGTGCCTGGTTTCCCGGTCCCGGCAGGGCGACAGAGACCCAGTACTTC
CDR3: CAWFPGPGRATETQYF

V: TRBV4-1
size: -
J: TRBJ2-7
D: TRBD1
DNA: TGCGCCAGCAGCCCGCAGGGGGACTCCTACGAGCAGTACTTC
CDR3: CASSPQGDSYEQYF

V: TRBV5-5
size: few
J: TRBJ2-6
D: -
DNA: TGTGCCAGCAGCGCTTACACCTCTGGGGCCAACGTCCTGACTTTC
CDR3: CASSAYTSGANVLTF

V: TRBV4-3
size: -
J: TRBJ1-5
D: -
DNA: TGCGCCAGCAGCCAAGATCGGGGTCAGCCCCAGCATTTT
CDR3: CASSQDRGQPQHF

V: TRBV19
size: -
J: TRBJ1-5
D: TRBD1
DNA: TGTGCCAGTTCCACCGGGACAGATAATCAGCCCCAGCATTTT
CDR3: CASSTGTDNQPQHF

V: TRBV27
size: -
J: TRBJ2-3
D: -
DNA: TGTGCCAGCAGCCCCCGGACAAACACAGATACGCAGTATTTT
CDR3: CASSPRTNTDTQYF

V: TRBV5-4
size: -
J: TRBJ2-5
D: TRBD2
DNA: TGTGCCAGCAGTCCACAGAAGCGGGGTATGGGAGAGACCCAGTACTTC
CDR3: CASSPQKRGMGETQYF

V: TRBV5-4
size: -
J: TRBJ1-2
D: -
DNA: TGTGCCAGCAGCTTGGTTGGCCGAAACTATGGCTACACCTTC
CDR3: CASSLVGRNYGYTF

V: TRBV7-2
size: -
J: TRBJ2-5
D: TRBD1
DNA: TGTGCCAGCAGCTTAGGAGGACAGGGGGCGTCGGCCCCCCAAGAGACCCAGTACTTC
CDR3: CASSLGGQGASAPQETQYF

V: TRBV28
size: -
J: TRBJ1-2
D: -
DNA: TGTGCCAGCTTGCGGCAGGAGGATGGCTACACCTTC
CDR3: CASLRQEDGYTF

V: TRBV7-9
size: -
J: TRBJ2-1
D: -
DNA: TGTGCCAGCAGCTTACAGCGGAATTACAATGAGCAGTTCTTC
CDR3: CASSLQRNYNEQFF

V: TRBV7-8
size: few
J: TRBJ2-5
D: TRBD1
DNA: TGTGCCAGCACCAAGGACAGGGGTTTTCTGGAGACCCAGTACTTC
CDR3: CASTKDRGFLETQYF

V: TRBV7-3
size: -
J: TRBJ2-1
D: TRBD1
DNA: TGTGCCAGCAGCCCGACAGGGGCCAATGAGCAGTTCTTC
CDR3: CASSPTGANEQFF

V: TRBV10-2
size: -
J: TRBJ2-7
D: TRBD2
DNA: TGCGCCAGCAGGACTAGCGGGAGTGGATCCTACGAGCAGTACTTC
CDR3: CASRTSGSGSYEQYF

V: TRBV19
size: -
J: TRBJ1-5
D: -
DNA: TGTGCCAGTAGTATGGGTCGACTCCCAGGGCAGCCCCAGCATTTT
CDR3: CASSMGRLPGQPQHF

V: TRBV13
size: medium-sized
J: TRBJ2-7
D: TRBD1
DNA: TGTGCCAGCAGCCCAGGGGGACGGTCCTACGAGCAGTACTTC
CDR3: CASSPGGRSYEQYF

V: TRBV7-6
size: few
J: TRBJ1-1
D: -
DNA: TGTGCCAGCAGCTTAGGGTGGGGGCCGGACACTGAAGCTTTCTTT
CDR3: CASSLGWGPDTEAFF

V: TRBV27
size: few
J: TRBJ2-1
D: TRBD2
DNA: TGTGCCAGCAGAATCGAGGGACTAGCTGTCCGTGAGCAGTTCTTC
CDR3: CASRIEGLAVREQFF

V: TRBV4-1
size: -
J: TRBJ1-5
D: -
DNA: TGCGCCAGCAGCCAATCCGAGCTCAATCAGCCCCAGCATTTT
CDR3: CASSQSELNQPQHF

V: TRBV27
size: -
J: TRBJ2-5
D: TRBD1
DNA: TGTGCCACCCGAACCACAGGGGGCGTGGAGACCCAGTACTTC
CDR3: CATRTTGGVETQYF

V: TRBV5-1
size: -
J: TRBJ2-3
D: TRBD2
DNA: TGCGCCAGCAGCCCGGATAGGGCGGGAGTTAGCACAGATACGCAGTATTTT
CDR3: CASSPDRAGVSTDTQYF

V: TRBV7-8
size: -
J: TRBJ2-7
D: -
DNA: TGTGCCAGCAGCTCCCCGACAGGATCCTACGAGCAGTACTTC
CDR3: CASSSPTGSYEQYF

V: TRBV2
size: -
J: TRBJ2-1
D: -
DNA: TGTGCCAGCAGTGAAGCTTCGGGACTCCGCCAGTTCTTC
CDR3: CASSEASGLRQFF

V: TRBV9
size: -
J: TRBJ2-7
D: TRBD2
DNA: TGTGCCAGCAGCGTGGGGGTAGCGGGAGGGCCGGACGAGCAGTACTTC
CDR3: CASSVGVAGGPDEQYF

V: TRBV6-5
size: -
J: TRBJ1-1
D: -
DNA: TGTGCCAGCAGTCCACAGGCCCTACTTTTCACTGAAGCTTTCTTT
CDR3: CASSPQALLFTEAFF